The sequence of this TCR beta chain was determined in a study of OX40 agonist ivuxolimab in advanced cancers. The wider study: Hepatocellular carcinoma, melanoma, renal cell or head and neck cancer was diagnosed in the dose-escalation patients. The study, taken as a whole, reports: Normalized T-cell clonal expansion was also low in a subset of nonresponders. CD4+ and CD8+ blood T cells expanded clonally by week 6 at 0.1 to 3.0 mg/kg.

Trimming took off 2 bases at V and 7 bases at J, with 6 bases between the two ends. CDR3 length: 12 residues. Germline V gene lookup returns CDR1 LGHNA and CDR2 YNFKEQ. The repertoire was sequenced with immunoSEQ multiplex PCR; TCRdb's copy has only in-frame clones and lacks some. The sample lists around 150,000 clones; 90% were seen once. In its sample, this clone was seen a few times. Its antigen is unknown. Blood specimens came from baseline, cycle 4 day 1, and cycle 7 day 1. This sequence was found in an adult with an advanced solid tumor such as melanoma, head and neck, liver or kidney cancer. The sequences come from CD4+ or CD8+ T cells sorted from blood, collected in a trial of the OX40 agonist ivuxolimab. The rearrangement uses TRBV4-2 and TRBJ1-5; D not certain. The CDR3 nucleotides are TGTGCCAGCAGCCAATCTAACCAGCCCCAGCATTTT. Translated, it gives CASSQSNQPQHF.